This T cell receptor beta chain was found in a study of blood T cell repertoires in COVID-19. Study background: Acute and convalescent COVID-19 specimens originated in the United States, Italy and Spain. Sources were T cells, B-cell-depleted T cells, or PBMCs; the material itself was cDNA or gDNA.

V shed 0 bases and J shed 2 bases, with 11 bases lying between them. Looked up from germline, CDR1 is SGDLS and CDR2 is YYNGEE. The CDR3 length is 15 residues. Some clones are missing from TCRdb's copy, which holds only in-frame ones; the method was immunoSEQ multiplex PCR. The table shows some 100,000 clones, with about nine tenths occurring only once. Sequencing input: peripheral blood. V usage is TRBV9 and J usage is TRBJ2-5; D is possibly TRBD2 (6 bases). This receptor was identified in a human donor with active COVID-19. The donor label of this sample is uncertain. The CDR3: CASSVGGTLQETQYF. In DNA, the CDR3 is TGTGCCAGCAGCGTAGGTGGGACTTTACAAGAGACCCAGTACTTC.